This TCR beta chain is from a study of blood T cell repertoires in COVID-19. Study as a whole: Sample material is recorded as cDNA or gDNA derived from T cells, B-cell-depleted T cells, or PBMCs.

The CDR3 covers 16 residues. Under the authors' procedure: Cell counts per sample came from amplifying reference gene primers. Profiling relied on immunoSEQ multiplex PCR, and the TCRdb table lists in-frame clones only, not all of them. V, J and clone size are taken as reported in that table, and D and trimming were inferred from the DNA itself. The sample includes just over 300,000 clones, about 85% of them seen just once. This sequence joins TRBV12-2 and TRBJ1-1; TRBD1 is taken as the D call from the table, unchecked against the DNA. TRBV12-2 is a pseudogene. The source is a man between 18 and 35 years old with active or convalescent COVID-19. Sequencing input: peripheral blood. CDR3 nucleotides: TGTGCAAGTCGCCCAGTAGTGGCAGGGTGGATCACTGAAGCTTTCTTT. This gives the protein CASRPVVAGWITEAFF.